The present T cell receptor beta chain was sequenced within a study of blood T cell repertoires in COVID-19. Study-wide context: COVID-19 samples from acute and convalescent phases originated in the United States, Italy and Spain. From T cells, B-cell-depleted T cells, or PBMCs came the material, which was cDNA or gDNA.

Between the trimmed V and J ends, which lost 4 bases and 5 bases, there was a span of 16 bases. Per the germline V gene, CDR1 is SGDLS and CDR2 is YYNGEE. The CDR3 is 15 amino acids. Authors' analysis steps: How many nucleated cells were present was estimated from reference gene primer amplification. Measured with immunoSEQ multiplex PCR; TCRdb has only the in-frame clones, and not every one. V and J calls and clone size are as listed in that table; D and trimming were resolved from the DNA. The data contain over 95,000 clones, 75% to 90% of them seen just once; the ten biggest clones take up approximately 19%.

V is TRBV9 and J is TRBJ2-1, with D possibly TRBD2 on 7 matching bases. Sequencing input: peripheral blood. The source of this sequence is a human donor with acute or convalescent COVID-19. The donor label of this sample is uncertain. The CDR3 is CASSPLGGVNNEQFF. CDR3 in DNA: TGTGCCAGCAGCCCATTAGGGGGGGTTAACAATGAGCAGTTCTTC. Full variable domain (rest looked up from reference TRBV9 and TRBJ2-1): DSGVTQTPKHLITATGQRVTLRCSPRSGDLSVYWYQQSLDQGLQFLIQYYNGEERAKGNILERFSAQQFPDLHSELNLSSLELGDSALYFCASSPLGGVNNEQFFGPGTRLTVL.